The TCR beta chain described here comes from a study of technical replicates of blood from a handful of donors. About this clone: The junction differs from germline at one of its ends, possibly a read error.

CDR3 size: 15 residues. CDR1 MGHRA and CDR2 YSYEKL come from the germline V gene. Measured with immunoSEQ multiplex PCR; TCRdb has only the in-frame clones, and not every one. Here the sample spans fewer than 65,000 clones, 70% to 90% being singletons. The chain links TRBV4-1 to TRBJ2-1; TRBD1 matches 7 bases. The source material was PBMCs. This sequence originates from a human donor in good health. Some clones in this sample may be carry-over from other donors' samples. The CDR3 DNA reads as TGCGCCAGCAGACAAGCCGGGACAGCATACAATGAGCAGTTCTTC. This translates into CASRQAGTAYNEQFF.